This TCR beta chain is from a study of blood T cells in healthy people across ages. CDR1 and CDR2 (germline): SGHVS, FNYEAQ. CDR3 length: 14 amino acids. Trimming removed 1 base at V and 4 bases at J, with 10 bases between. Isolation per sample recovered at least 7 million PBMCs. Primers used in a second PCR of roughly 7 to 11 cycles were a sample-barcoded 5' primer and a J-beta primer mix. One entry per CDR3 protein, called by TCRdb with MiXCR from the 5' RACE reads. This sample has around 400,000 distinct CDR3 sequences, with 45% to 60% found just once. This receptor was obtained from a man in his 60s in good health. J is TRBJ2-5 and V is TRBV7-6; D gene unclear. Sequencing input: blood. CDR3 bases: TGTGCCAGCAGCTTAGTCCCTCGAGTAGAGACCCAGTACTTC. Translating it yields CASSLVPRVETQYF.